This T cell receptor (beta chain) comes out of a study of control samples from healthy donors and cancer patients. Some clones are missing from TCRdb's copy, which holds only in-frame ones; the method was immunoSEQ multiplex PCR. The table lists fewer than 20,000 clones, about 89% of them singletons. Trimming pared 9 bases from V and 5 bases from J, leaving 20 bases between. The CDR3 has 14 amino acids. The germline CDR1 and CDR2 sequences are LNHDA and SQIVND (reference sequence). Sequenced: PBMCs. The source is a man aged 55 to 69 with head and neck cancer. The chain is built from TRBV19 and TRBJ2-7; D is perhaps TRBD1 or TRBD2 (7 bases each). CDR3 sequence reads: CASRGGDSRDEQYF. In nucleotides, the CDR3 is TGTGCCAGCAGAGGGGGGGACAGTCGCGACGAGCAGTACTTC.